This T cell receptor (beta chain) was sequenced for a study of blood T cell repertoires in COVID-19 (TCRdb year 2020). About the full investigation: Samples covering the acute and convalescent phases of COVID-19 were provided by collaborators in the United States, Italy and Spain. The material from the prospective study consisted of cDNA or gDNA derived from T cells, B-cell-depleted T cells, or PBMCs. Where HLA class I and class II types were available, the types were taken from metadata supplied by the sample provider, not from assay-based typing. Samples came from the ongoing ImmuneRACE study (first 160 participants) plus 1,254 subjects from 6 global collaborators. Subjects who had been exposed to COVID-19, were actively infected with it, or had recovered from it provided the deeply sampled blood TCRbeta repertoires that made up the dataset. Nearly every sample came with metadata listing a de-identified subject ID, COVID-19 status, age in years and sex. A freely available public database, intended as a resource for researchers studying the immune response to SARS-CoV-2, is where the repertoires were released.

A remark on this clone: This clone's antigen is unknown. Per-nucleotide qualities are absent, and no much larger clonotype sits a single base away.

General conclusions and limits of the study: Clinical and demographic metadata were provided uncurated, with the amount varying by source and participant.

TCRbeta CDR3 regions were amplified from genomic DNA by means of the immunoSEQ Assay, a bias-controlled multiplex PCR. In the authors' own workflow: The number of nucleated cells in each sample was estimated by amplification of reference gene primers within the assay. Sequence reads were collapsed and filtered to measure the absolute abundance of every unique TCRbeta CDR3 rearrangement. For each sample, productive Simpson clonality was calculated as the square root of Simpson's diversity index across productive rearrangements. In TCRdb, the immuneACCESS table is reduced to in-frame sequences with V and J assigned. These tables do not hold every clone; where another copy was compared, an unresolved V gene accounts for under half, and the others remain unexplained. That table is the source of V, J and clone size, and D and trimming were worked out from the DNA. In all, the sample holds roughly 98,000 clones, and 85% to 95% of those were seen once. The biggest ten clones account for under 7.5% of the sample.

Whole blood was collected in K2EDTA tubes by collaborating institutions according to the institutions' own protocols. For TCRbeta analysis, collaborators shipped samples in one of three forms: frozen whole blood, isolated PBMCs, or DNA extracted from either of those sample types. The CDR3 spans 15 residues, from the cysteine through the phenylalanine. CDR3 DNA only is kept here, 45 bases in frame from base 1. The CDR1 and CDR2 encoded by the germline V gene are SGHTA and FQGNSA. Clipping removes 4 bases from V and 1 base from J, with 4 as the unmatched junction base count. Sequencing was done on a sample of peripheral blood. The chain employs TRBV7-2 and TRBJ2-7, and TRBD1 matches 10 of the central bases. The source of this sequence is a woman aged 60-75 years with active COVID-19. The CDR3 is CASSWRQGASYEQYF. The nucleotides read TGTGCCAGCAGCTGGCGACAGGGGGCTTCCTACGAGCAGTACTTC.